This T cell receptor beta chain originates from a study of long-term antiretroviral therapy in people with HIV. General study results and limits: It was not possible to obtain data on ART adherence, viral resistance or therapy changes. Increased diversity was seen after ART, yet it remained lower than in transplant donor controls.

Of note for this clone: What it binds is not known.

The assay used was immunoSEQ (version v3.0), run at survey level. Method: immunoSEQ multiplex PCR; TCRdb's copy keeps in-frame clones and lacks some. The table includes about 29,000 clones, roughly nine tenths detected once. The clonotype originates from a middle-aged man with HIV. Sequencing was performed on unsorted PBMCs, taken about 5 years before starting antiretroviral therapy.

This CDR3 reads CASSLYDGVAKNIQYF. Here the CDR3 DNA reads TGTGCCAGCAGCTTGTATGACGGAGTTGCCAAAAACATTCAGTACTTC. This chain uses TRBV5-8 with TRBJ2-4; D unclear. This CDR3 contains 16 residues. Germline V lookup: CDR1 SGHTS, CDR2 YDEGEE. V was shortened by 1 base and J by 1 base, with 12 bases between the two germline ends.